This T cell receptor beta chain originates from a study of blood T cell repertoires in COVID-19. Background on the study: Italy, Spain and the United States were the sources of the convalescent and acute COVID-19 samples. PBMCs, B-cell-depleted T cells, or T cells provided the cDNA or gDNA that made up the material.

In Seattle, patients joined the study during active infection and were tracked longitudinally. With V trimmed by 4 bases and J by 1 base, 1 base remained unmatched. Germline assignment: CDR1 SEHNR and CDR2 FQNEAQ (reference sequence). This CDR3 is built from 14 residues. As originally analysed: How many nucleated cells were present was estimated from reference gene primer amplification. TCRdb's table, derived via immunoSEQ multiplex PCR, lists solely in-frame clones and lacks some. The V and J calls and the clone size are those of that table, but D and trimming were determined from the DNA. The sample lists roughly 150,000 clones, approximately 90% occurring once.

This sequence joins TRBV7-9 and TRBJ2-1; TRBD2 matches 7 bases. The sequence derives from a woman in her seventies with COVID-19, enrolled during active disease. Sequencing was done on a sample of peripheral blood. In DNA form, the CDR3 reads TGTGCCAGCAGCTCGCGGGGGTCCTACAATGAGCAGTTCTTC. This codes for CASSSRGSYNEQFF.